One T cell receptor (beta chain) is described in this entry. Antigen specificity is unknown. The authors isolated total RNA from whole blood without sorting T cells. cDNA for TCRalpha and TCRbeta was amplified by nested PCRs of 16 then 9 cycles. From its re-call of the 5' RACE reads, TCRdb lists each CDR3 protein once, without DNA. This sample's table has about 160,000 distinct CDR3 sequences. This entry is derived from a study of monozygotic twins with inflammatory bowel disease. Overall study findings and caveats: Varied immunosuppressive treatments among patients may have increased repertoire variability.

The CDR3 spans 17 residues. Germline V gene data show CDR1 as DFQATT and CDR2 as SNEGSKA (reference sequence). This receptor was obtained from a human donor with ulcerative colitis or Crohn's disease, or a healthy co-twin of an affected twin (not recorded which). The chain employs TRBV20-1 and TRBJ2-3; as DNA is missing, the TRBD2 call by TCRdb cannot be tested. Sequencing used blood. The CDR3: CSASDSRAGGATDTQYF.